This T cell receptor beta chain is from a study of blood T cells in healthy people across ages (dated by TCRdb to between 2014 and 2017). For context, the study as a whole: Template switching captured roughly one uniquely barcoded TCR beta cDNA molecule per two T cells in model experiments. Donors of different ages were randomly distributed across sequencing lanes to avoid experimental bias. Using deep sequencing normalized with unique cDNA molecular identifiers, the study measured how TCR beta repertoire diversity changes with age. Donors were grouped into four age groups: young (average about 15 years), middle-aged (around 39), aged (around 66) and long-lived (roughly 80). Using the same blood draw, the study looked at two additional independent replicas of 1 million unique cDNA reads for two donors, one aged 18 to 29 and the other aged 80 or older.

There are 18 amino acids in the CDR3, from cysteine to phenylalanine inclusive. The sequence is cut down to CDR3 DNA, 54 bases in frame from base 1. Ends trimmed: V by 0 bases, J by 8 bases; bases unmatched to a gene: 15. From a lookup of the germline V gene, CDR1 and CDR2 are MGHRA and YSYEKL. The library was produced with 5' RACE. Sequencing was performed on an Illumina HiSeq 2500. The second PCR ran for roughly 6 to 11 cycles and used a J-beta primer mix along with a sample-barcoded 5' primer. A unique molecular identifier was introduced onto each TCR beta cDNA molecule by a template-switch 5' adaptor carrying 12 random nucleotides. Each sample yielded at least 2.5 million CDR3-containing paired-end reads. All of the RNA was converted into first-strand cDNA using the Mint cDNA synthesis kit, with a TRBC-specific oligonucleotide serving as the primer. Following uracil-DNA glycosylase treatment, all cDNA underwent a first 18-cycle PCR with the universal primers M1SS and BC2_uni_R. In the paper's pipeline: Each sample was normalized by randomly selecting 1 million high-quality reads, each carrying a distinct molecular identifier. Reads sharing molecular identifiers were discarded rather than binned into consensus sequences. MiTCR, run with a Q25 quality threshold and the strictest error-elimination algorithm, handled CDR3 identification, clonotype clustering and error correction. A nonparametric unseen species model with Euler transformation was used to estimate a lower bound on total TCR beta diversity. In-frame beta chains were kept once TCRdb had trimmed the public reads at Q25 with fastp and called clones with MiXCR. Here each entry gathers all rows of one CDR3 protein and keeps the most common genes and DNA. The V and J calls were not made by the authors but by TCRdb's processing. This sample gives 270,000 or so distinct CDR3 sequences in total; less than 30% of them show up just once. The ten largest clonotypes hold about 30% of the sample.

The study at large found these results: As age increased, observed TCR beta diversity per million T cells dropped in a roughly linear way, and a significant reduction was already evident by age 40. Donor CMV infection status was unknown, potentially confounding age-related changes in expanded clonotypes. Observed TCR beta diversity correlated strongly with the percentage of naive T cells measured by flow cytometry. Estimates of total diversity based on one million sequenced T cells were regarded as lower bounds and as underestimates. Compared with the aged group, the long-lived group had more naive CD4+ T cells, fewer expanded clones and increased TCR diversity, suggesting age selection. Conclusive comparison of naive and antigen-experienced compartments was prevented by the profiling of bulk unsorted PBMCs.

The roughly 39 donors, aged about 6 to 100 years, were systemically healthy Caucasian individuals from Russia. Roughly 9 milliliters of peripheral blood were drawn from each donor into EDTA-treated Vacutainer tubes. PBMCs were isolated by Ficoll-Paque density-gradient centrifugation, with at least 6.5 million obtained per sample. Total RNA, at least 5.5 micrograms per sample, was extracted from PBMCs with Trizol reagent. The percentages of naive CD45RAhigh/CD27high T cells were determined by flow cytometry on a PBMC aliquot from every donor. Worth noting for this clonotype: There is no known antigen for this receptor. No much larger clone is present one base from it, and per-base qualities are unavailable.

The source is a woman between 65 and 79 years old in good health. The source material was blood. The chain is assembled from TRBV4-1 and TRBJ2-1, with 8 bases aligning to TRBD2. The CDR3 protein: CASSQDRGAGGAADEQFF. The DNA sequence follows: TGCGCCAGCAGCCAAGATAGGGGGGCGGGAGGCGCCGCGGATGAGCAGTTCTTC.